Below, 27 T cell receptor beta chains from the same sample are listed, as sequenced in a study of T cells in Graves' hyperthyroidism and ophthalmopathy. Researchers took RNA transcripts and amplified the TCR beta CDR3 regions from them. First-round RT-PCR with HTBI primers amplified the TCR CDR3 region. TCRdb analysed the multiplex PCR reads with MiXCR anew, one entry per CDR3 protein. The data hold approximately 560,000 distinct CDR3 sequences, with approximately 15% observed a single time. The sample comprised blood. Receptors originate from a woman in her 30s with Graves' hyperthyroidism.

The sample holds many counts of this clonotype. The chain uses TRBV7-6 and TRBJ2-7; 9 bases line up with TRBD1. The CDR3 covers 15 residues. V lost 6 bases and J lost 5; bases outside the gene matches: 11. Looked up from germline, CDR1 is SGHVS and CDR2 is FNYEAQ. The CDR3 sequence: CASRGTGSTIDEQYF. In DNA, the CDR3 is TGTGCCAGCAGGGGGACAGGGTCGACGATTGACGAGCAGTACTTC.

This clonotype came up many times. The chain recombines TRBV7-2 with TRBJ1-1; no definite D call. Germline V gene data show CDR1 as SGHTA and CDR2 as FQGNSA. CDR3 length: 14 amino acids. V gave up 3 bases and J gave up 1 base, with 9 bases separating them. Here the CDR3 reads CASSFRMRNTEAFF. CDR3 DNA: TGTGCCAGCAGCTTCCGGATGCGGAACACTGAAGCTTTCTTT.

This sequence joins TRBV5-5 and TRBJ2-3, with TRBD1 matching 9 bases. This CDR3 region has 14 residues. Trimming took 3 bases from V and 6 from J; bases not matched to a gene: 5. Germline values: CDR1 SGHKS, CDR2 YYEKEE (reference sequence). CDR3: CASSSGTGYDTQYF. CDR3 sequence (DNA): TGTGCCAGCAGCTCCGGGACAGGGTACGATACGCAGTATTTT.

As concerns this clonotype: A much larger clone sits a single nucleotide away, making a read error possible. The chain combines TRBV27 with TRBJ2-7; 8 bases align to TRBD2. The length of the CDR3 is 14 residues. The germline V gene has CDR1 MNHEY and CDR2 SMNVEV (reference sequence). CDR3 loop: CASSLTAGEYEQCF. The CDR3 bases are TGTGCCAGCAGTTTAACAGCGGGAGAGTACGAGCAGTGCTTC.

This clonotype was recorded many times. The rearrangement uses TRBV13 and TRBJ2-2, with a possible D match to TRBD1 (5 bases). The CDR3 runs 15 residues. V gave up 5 bases and J gave up 6 bases, with 16 bases separating them. Germline CDR1 reads PRHDT; CDR2 reads FYEKMQ (reference sequence). This CDR3 is CASSPLSRAPGELFF. The CDR3 nucleotides read TGTGCCAGCAGCCCGCTATCCAGGGCTCCCGGGGAGCTGTTTTTT.

This clonotype was recorded at least ten times. This chain links TRBV7-9 with TRBJ1-1, with D maybe TRBD1 (6 bases). The CDR3 contains 15 residues. Germline V lookup: CDR1 SEHNR, CDR2 FQNEAQ (reference sequence). Trimming left V 5 bases short and J 7 bases short, with 20 bases between. CDR3 sequence (DNA): TGTGCCAGCAGCCCCCCGGTACAACAGGGCGGTGAAGCTTTCTTT. It codes for CASSPPVQQGGEAFF.

The chain joins TRBV9 to TRBJ2-1, with 7 bases aligning to TRBD2. From germline, CDR1 is SGDLS and CDR2 YYNGEE. This CDR3 contains 18 residues. V lost 3 bases and J lost 6; bases outside the gene matches: 18. The CDR3 reads CASSAFPPTSVLRNEQFF. CDR3 DNA sequence: TGTGCCAGCAGCGCGTTCCCCCCCACTAGCGTCCTTCGCAATGAGCAGTTCTTC.

This clonotype was detected ten times or more. V gene TRBV6-1 combines with J gene TRBJ1-5; 7 nucleotides match TRBD1. The junction had 7 bases not matched to a gene; V was cut back by 8 bases and J by 3 bases. From germline, CDR1 is MNHNS and CDR2 SASEGT. This CDR3 region has 14 residues. This CDR3 reads CASLDRVFNQPQHF. CDR3 sequence (DNA): TGTGCCAGCTTAGACAGGGTCTTCAATCAGCCCCAGCATTTT.

Many counts were recorded for this clonotype. The CDR3: CASSEGRGGETQYF. The CDR3 nucleotides are TGTGCCAGCTCCGAAGGGAGGGGAGGCGAGACCCAGTACTTC. This sequence joins TRBV6-2 or TRBV6-3 and TRBJ2-5; TRBD2 agrees at 7 bases. The germline V gene encodes CDR1 MNHEY and CDR2 SVGEGT. The CDR3 runs 14 residues. Losses at the gene ends were 8 bases for V and 5 bases for J; bases not matched to a gene: 11.

This chain connects TRBV6-1 to TRBJ1-1; D uncertain. The CDR3 contains 14 residues. V lost 6 bases and J 1 base, leaving 12 bases between the germline ends. The germline V gene has CDR1 MNHNS and CDR2 SASEGT. The CDR3 DNA follows: TGTGCCAGCAGATATACCCGGGAGAACACTGAAGCTTTCTTT. Its protein is CASRYTRENTEAFF.

This clonotype occurred many times. The J gene is TRBJ2-3, the V gene TRBV27, with TRBD2 identical over 15 bases. Germline CDR1 and CDR2: MNHEY and SMNVEV (reference sequence). Trimming removed 4 bases from V and 4 bases from J; junction bases left unmatched: 6. The CDR3 has 17 residues. In nucleotides, the CDR3 is TGTGCCAGCAGTTCGGGACTAGCGGGAGGTTCAGCAGATACGCAGTATTTT. Translated, it gives CASSSGLAGGSADTQYF.

This clonotype was counted at least ten times. The chain is built from TRBV7-2 and TRBJ2-2, with 11 bases aligning to TRBD2. CDR1 SGHTA and CDR2 FQGNSA come from the germline V gene. Trimming cost V 2 bases and J 7 bases; bases outside gene matches: 12. CDR3 length: 18 residues. The chain's CDR3 is CASSLYAEILAGGGELFF. In DNA, the CDR3 is TGTGCCAGCAGCTTATACGCGGAAATTCTAGCGGGAGGCGGGGAGCTGTTTTTT.

This clonotype was seen only a few times. V gene TRBV18 combines with J gene TRBJ2-7, with D possibly being TRBD1 (6 bases). Germline-derived CDR1 and CDR2 are KGHSH and LQKENI. This CDR3 is 14 amino acids long. The V end lost 4 bases, the J end lost 4 bases, and 14 bases lay between the germline ends. CDR3 bases: TGTGCCAGCTCACACACCGGGACACAATACGAGCAGTACTTC. Protein: CASSHTGTQYEQYF.

The chain combines TRBV10-3 with TRBJ1-6; D call uncertain. There are 15 residues in the CDR3. Trimming left V 4 bases short and J 9 bases short, with 16 bases between. Germline V gene lookup returns CDR1 ENHRY and CDR2 SYGVKD. CDR3 in DNA: TGTGCCATCAGTGGGTCGGTCTTGGCAGGTTCACCCCTCCACTTT. This translates into CAISGSVLAGSPLHF.

The rearrangement links TRBV12-3 or TRBV12-4 to TRBJ2-6; 7 bases align to TRBD1. J was trimmed by 0 bases and V by 3 bases; bases with no gene match: 11. The CDR3 sequence is 19 residues long. The CDR3 coding sequence is TGTGCCAGCAGTTTCAGGGGGTTCCCTTACAGCTCTGGGGCCAACGTCCTGACTTTC. Residues: CASSFRGFPYSSGANVLTF.

This chain connects TRBV6-2 or TRBV6-3 to TRBJ1-5; D unclear. Trimming removed 6 bases at V and 3 bases at J, with 12 bases between. This CDR3 has 14 residues. CDR1 and CDR2 from the germline V gene are MNHEY and SVGEGT. The CDR3 here is CASRKSGNNQPQHF. The DNA of the CDR3 is TGTGCCAGCAGAAAGAGCGGGAACAATCAGCCCCAGCATTTT.

This clonotype has at least ten counts. The chain uses TRBV2 and TRBJ2-7, with 15 positions matching TRBD2. CDR1 and CDR2 from the germline V gene are SNHLY and FYNNEI. The CDR3 totals 13 residues. V lost 10 bases and J lost 6; bases outside the gene matches: 4. The CDR3 protein is CAMGLAGGTEQYF. In DNA, the CDR3 is TGTGCCATGGGACTAGCGGGAGGTACCGAGCAGTACTTC.

The CDR3 nucleotides read TGTGCCAGTAGTATGTCCGGACTGTACACTGAAGCTTTCTTT. Its protein is CASSMSGLYTEAFF. The chain joins TRBV19 to TRBJ1-1, with D unclear. CDR1 and CDR2 from the germline V gene are LNHDA and SQIVND (reference sequence). This CDR3 spans 14 amino acids. Deletions cut 3 bases from V and 3 bases from J, with 11 bases between.

This clonotype has ten or more counts. The genes are TRBV10-2 and TRBJ2-7; 10 nucleotides line up with TRBD2. There are 15 residues in the CDR3. CDR1 and CDR2 (germline): WSHSY, SAAADI. J lost 6 bases, V lost 4 bases, and 9 bases had no gene match. CDR3 bases: TGCGCCAGCAGTGGCCTAGCGGGAGCCCCGGTCGAGCAGTACTTC. Translated: CASSGLAGAPVEQYF.

The rearrangement joins TRBV6-2 or TRBV6-3 to TRBJ2-2; 10 nucleotides align to TRBD2. Looked up from germline, CDR1 is MNHEY and CDR2 is SVGEGT. The CDR3 totals 16 residues. The J segment lost 1 base and the V segment lost 6 bases, leaving 5 bases of the junction unmatched. The CDR3 here is CASSDLAGENTGELFF. The DNA of the CDR3 is TGTGCCAGCAGCGATCTAGCGGGAGAGAACACCGGGGAGCTGTTTTTT.

This clonotype showed up many times. CDR3 residues: CASARTGAARDTQYF. CDR3 in DNA: TGTGCCAGTGCTCGAACGGGGGCAGCCCGGGATACGCAGTATTTT. This chain links TRBV27 with TRBJ2-3, with D possibly being TRBD1 or TRBD2 (6 bases each). CDR1 and CDR2 (germline): MNHEY, SMNVEV (reference sequence). The ends were cut back, 9 bases at V and 6 bases at J, with 22 bases in the middle. The CDR3 is made up of 15 amino acids.

This clonotype was seen repeatedly, ten times or more. This rearrangement joins TRBV11-3 to TRBJ2-1; TRBD2 matches 9 bases. The CDR3 extends over 15 amino acids. V dropped 5 bases and J dropped 4; count of bases not matched to a gene: 6. Germline CDR1 and CDR2: SGHNT and YENEEA. The CDR3 sequence is CASSRREGLYNEQFF. The CDR3 DNA reads TGTGCCAGCAGCCGGCGGGAGGGCCTGTACAATGAGCAGTTCTTC.

This clonotype appeared a few times. This rearrangement joins TRBV5-1 to TRBJ2-3, with D perhaps TRBD1 (6 bases). The germline V gene encodes CDR1 SGHRS and CDR2 YFSETQ. V dropped 4 bases and J dropped 1 base, with 16 bases sitting between them. This CDR3 is 16 amino acids long. The CDR3 sequence is CASSTQTGVGTDTQYF. Here the CDR3 DNA reads TGCGCCAGCAGCACCCAGACAGGAGTAGGCACAGATACGCAGTATTTT.

This clonotype came up many times. The gene calls are TRBV28 and TRBJ2-1, with D perhaps matching TRBD1 (6 bases). The V end lost 6 bases, the J end lost 7 bases, and 13 bases lay between the germline ends. Germline V gene sequence: CDR1 MDHEN, CDR2 SYDVKM. This CDR3 spans 13 amino acids. The chain's CDR3 is CASRPGQPNEQFF. The CDR3 nucleotides are TGTGCCAGCAGACCGGGACAACCAAATGAGCAGTTCTTC.

The rearrangement joins TRBV19 to TRBJ2-1; 10 bases map to TRBD2. The CDR3 length is 16 residues. In germline, CDR1 is LNHDA, CDR2 SQIVND (reference sequence). J gave up 8 bases and V 9 bases, and 16 bases lay outside the gene matches. Here the CDR3 reads CASRRTVAGGSDEQFF. Here the CDR3 DNA reads TGTGCCAGCCGTCGAACAGTAGCGGGAGGAAGCGATGAGCAGTTCTTC.

The chain has TRBV12-3 or TRBV12-4 and TRBJ2-2, with D uncertain. The ends were cut back, 8 bases at V and 3 bases at J, with 10 bases in the middle. There are 13 residues in the CDR3. CDR3 sequence reads: CASLRLYTGELFF. As DNA, the CDR3 is TGTGCCAGCCTTAGACTCTACACCGGGGAGCTGTTTTTT.

This clonotype was observed many times. The chain is built from TRBV11-2 and TRBJ1-1; D gene unclear. The germline V gene has CDR1 SGHAT and CDR2 FQNNGV. V lost 5 bases and J 1 base, leaving 8 bases between the germline ends. The CDR3 runs 13 residues. CDR3 DNA sequence: TGTGCCAGCAGCCGTACAACGAACACTGAAGCTTTCTTT. Translation: CASSRTTNTEAFF.